The TCR beta chain under discussion was sequenced for a study of post-analysis software for immune sequencing data. Study-level results: Samples sharing a preparation batch grouped tightly together when assessed by F measure. The study found TRBV5-6, TRBV5-1 and TRBV20-1 among a few TRBV segments more frequent in patients than controls.

This CDR3 is 14 amino acids long. The germline V gene encodes CDR1 DFQATT and CDR2 SNEGSKA (reference sequence). V was cut by 4 bases and J by 2 bases, with 15 bases left in between. Carried by the TCR beta cDNA libraries were unique molecular identifiers. Some 500,000 cDNA molecules were obtained from roughly 1 to 10 million T cells. TCRdb itself ran the PCR reads through MiXCR, one entry per CDR3 protein. The table records approximately 690,000 distinct CDR3 sequences, approximately 60% of them present only once. About this clonotype: No antigen is known for it.

This clonotype originated in a girl under 10 years old with multiple sclerosis. The chain is built from TRBV20-1 and TRBJ2-7, with D perhaps matching TRBD2 (6 bases). Sample: blood. The CDR3 region has the DNA TGCAGTGCTAAACCGGGACTGAGTACCTACGAGCAGTACTTC. The encoded protein is CSAKPGLSTYEQYF.